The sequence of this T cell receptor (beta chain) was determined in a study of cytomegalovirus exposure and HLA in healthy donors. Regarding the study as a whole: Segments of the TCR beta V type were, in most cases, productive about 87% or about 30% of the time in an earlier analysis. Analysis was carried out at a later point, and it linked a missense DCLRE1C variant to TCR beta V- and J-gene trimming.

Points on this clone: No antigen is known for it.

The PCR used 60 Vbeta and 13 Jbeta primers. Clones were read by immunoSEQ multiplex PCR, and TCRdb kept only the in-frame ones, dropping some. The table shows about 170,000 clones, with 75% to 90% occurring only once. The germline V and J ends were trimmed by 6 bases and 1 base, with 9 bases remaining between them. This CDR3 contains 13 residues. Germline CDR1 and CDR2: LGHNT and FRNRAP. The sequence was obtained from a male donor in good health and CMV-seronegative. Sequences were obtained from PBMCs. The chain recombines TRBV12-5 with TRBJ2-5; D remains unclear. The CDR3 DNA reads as TGTGCTAGTGGCCCGACTGTCCAAGAGACCCAGTACTTC. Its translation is CASGPTVQETQYF.